This T cell receptor beta chain came from a study of blood T cells in healthy people across ages. A second PCR of about 6 to 11 cycles used a sample-barcoded 5' primer and a J-beta primer mix. TCRdb recomputed calls from the 5' RACE reads with MiXCR, one row per CDR3 protein. The sample yields 800,000 to 1,000,000 distinct CDR3 sequences, about 48% seen once. Study-level results: Estimated diversity that came from one million T cells was considered an underestimate. Age advanced and TCR beta diversity per million T cells fell, roughly linearly.

The sample, about 9.2 milliliters of peripheral blood, was drawn from each donor. In its sample, this clonotype was seen a few times. What it binds is not known. The junction had 9 bases not matched to a gene; V was cut back by 6 bases and J by 5 bases. CDR3 length: 15 amino acids. This receptor was obtained from a man in his thirties or forties in good health. Sample: blood. The chain uses TRBV12-3 or TRBV12-4 and TRBJ2-3, with TRBD2 identical over 9 bases. CDR3 protein: CASRKTSGVGDTQYF. The CDR3 nucleotides are TGTGCCAGCAGGAAGACTAGCGGCGTGGGAGATACGCAGTATTTT.